These T cell receptor beta chains were read from a single sample in a study of blood T cell repertoires in COVID-19. Method: immunoSEQ multiplex PCR; TCRdb's copy keeps in-frame clones and lacks some. The profile covers approximately 180,000 clones, with around nine tenths appearing a single time and around 0.53% taken by the ten largest. Sequencing used peripheral blood. Receptors originate from a man aged 50-60 years with acute or convalescent COVID-19. Both conserved end residues are part of each CDR3. Each record gives: D gene, J gene, clone size, V gene, CDR3 protein, CDR3 DNA. The D gene is left open where the match is weak. Clone size is given for some rows only: seen once, a few or many times, or a class if the clone is expanded.

d_call: -
j_call: TRBJ2-2
clone_size: -
v_call: TRBV27
cdr3_aa: CASSLNFNTGELFF
cdr3_nt: TGTGCCAGCAGTTTGAACTTCAACACCGGGGAGCTGTTTTTT

d_call: TRBD2
j_call: TRBJ2-5
clone_size: -
v_call: TRBV6-5
cdr3_aa: CASIPSGTQETQYF
cdr3_nt: TGTGCCAGCATTCCTAGCGGGACCCAAGAGACCCAGTACTTC

d_call: -
j_call: TRBJ1-5
clone_size: -
v_call: TRBV30
cdr3_aa: CAWSVLGMYQPQHF
cdr3_nt: TGTGCCTGGAGTGTACTAGGGATGTATCAGCCCCAGCATTTT

d_call: -
j_call: TRBJ1-6
clone_size: -
v_call: TRBV5-6
cdr3_aa: CASSLERGVGSPLHF
cdr3_nt: TGTGCCAGCAGCTTGGAACGGGGGGTAGGCTCACCCCTCCACTTT

d_call: -
j_call: TRBJ1-2
clone_size: -
v_call: TRBV7-8
cdr3_aa: CASSYPGGDSYGYTF
cdr3_nt: TGTGCCAGCAGCTACCCGGGGGGAGATTCCTATGGCTACACCTTC

d_call: TRBD2
j_call: TRBJ2-5
clone_size: -
v_call: TRBV18
cdr3_aa: CASSPNLAGGQETQYF
cdr3_nt: TGTGCCAGCTCACCGAACCTAGCGGGGGGGCAAGAGACCCAGTACTTC

d_call: TRBD2
j_call: TRBJ2-5
clone_size: -
v_call: TRBV5-1
cdr3_aa: CASSLAGGGLDTQYF
cdr3_nt: TGCGCCAGCAGCTTGGCCGGCGGGGGACTTGACACCCAGTACTTC

d_call: -
j_call: TRBJ1-1
clone_size: -
v_call: TRBV15
cdr3_aa: CATMLAYNTEAFF
cdr3_nt: TGTGCCACCATGCTAGCCTATAACACTGAAGCTTTCTTT

d_call: -
j_call: TRBJ1-1
clone_size: -
v_call: TRBV27
cdr3_aa: CASSSYTEAFF
cdr3_nt: TGTGCCAGCAGTTCTTACACTGAAGCTTTCTTT

d_call: -
j_call: TRBJ2-3
clone_size: -
v_call: TRBV21-1
cdr3_aa: CASSKPLGSSTDTQYF
cdr3_nt: TGTGCCAGCAGCAAACCCCTAGGGAGTAGTACAGATACGCAGTATTTT

d_call: -
j_call: TRBJ1-5
clone_size: -
v_call: TRBV23-1
cdr3_aa: CASTPGLYQPQHF
cdr3_nt: TGCGCCAGCACCCCGGGACTGTATCAGCCCCAGCATTTT

d_call: -
j_call: TRBJ2-4
clone_size: -
v_call: TRBV18
cdr3_aa: CASSPEQGRLDIQYF
cdr3_nt: TGTGCCAGCTCACCCGAACAGGGGAGGCTAGACATTCAGTACTTC

d_call: -
j_call: TRBJ1-5
clone_size: -
v_call: TRBV2
cdr3_aa: CASRLNRVGSEPQHF
cdr3_nt: TGTGCCAGCAGGCTAAACAGGGTTGGGTCGGAGCCCCAGCATTTT

d_call: TRBD2
j_call: TRBJ2-2
clone_size: -
v_call: TRBV7-3
cdr3_aa: CASSLTPGLAESYTGELFF
cdr3_nt: TGTGCCAGCAGCTTAACACCGGGACTAGCGGAGAGCTACACCGGGGAGCTGTTTTTT

d_call: -
j_call: TRBJ2-3
clone_size: -
v_call: TRBV7-2
cdr3_aa: CASSLYESHTDTQYF
cdr3_nt: TGTGCCAGCAGCTTATATGAGAGTCACACAGATACGCAGTATTTT

d_call: TRBD1
j_call: TRBJ1-3
clone_size: -
v_call: TRBV7-9
cdr3_aa: CASSPGTAGNTIYF
cdr3_nt: TGTGCCAGCAGCCCAGGGACAGCGGGAAACACCATATATTTT

d_call: TRBD2
j_call: TRBJ2-3
clone_size: -
v_call: TRBV10-3
cdr3_aa: CAIRLAGVTDTQYF
cdr3_nt: TGTGCCATCAGACTAGCGGGAGTGACAGATACGCAGTATTTT

d_call: -
j_call: TRBJ1-4
clone_size: -
v_call: TRBV29-1
cdr3_aa: CSVQRRSNEKLFF
cdr3_nt: TGCAGCGTCCAAAGGAGGAGCAATGAAAAACTGTTTTTT

d_call: -
j_call: TRBJ1-1
clone_size: -
v_call: TRBV7-6
cdr3_aa: CASSLGQSARVTEAFF
cdr3_nt: TGTGCCAGCAGCTTAGGTCAGTCCGCGAGGGTCACTGAAGCTTTCTTT

d_call: -
j_call: TRBJ1-4
clone_size: -
v_call: TRBV4-1
cdr3_aa: CASSPNTVRGEKLFF
cdr3_nt: TGCGCCAGCAGCCCAAACACCGTCCGGGGTGAAAAACTGTTTTTT

d_call: -
j_call: TRBJ2-2
clone_size: -
v_call: TRBV29-1
cdr3_aa: CSVGETGELFF
cdr3_nt: TGCAGCGTCGGGGAAACCGGGGAGCTGTTTTTT

d_call: -
j_call: TRBJ1-1
clone_size: -
v_call: TRBV7-8
cdr3_aa: CASSAIMNTEAFF
cdr3_nt: TGTGCCAGCAGCGCGATCATGAACACTGAAGCTTTCTTT

d_call: -
j_call: TRBJ1-1
clone_size: -
v_call: TRBV9
cdr3_aa: CASRGPGGTEAFF
cdr3_nt: TGTGCCAGCAGGGGACCGGGGGGCACTGAAGCTTTCTTT

d_call: -
j_call: TRBJ1-5
clone_size: -
v_call: TRBV5-4
cdr3_aa: CASSLQGGQPQHF
cdr3_nt: TGTGCCAGCAGCTTGCAGGGAGGACAGCCCCAGCATTTT

d_call: -
j_call: TRBJ2-5
clone_size: few
v_call: TRBV7-2
cdr3_aa: CASKLGNEETQYF
cdr3_nt: TGTGCCAGCAAACTAGGGAACGAAGAGACCCAGTACTTC

d_call: -
j_call: TRBJ1-4
clone_size: -
v_call: TRBV3-1/TRBV3-2
cdr3_aa: CASSQGHEKLFF
cdr3_nt: TGTGCCAGCAGCCAAGGACACGAAAAACTGTTTTTT

d_call: TRBD2
j_call: TRBJ2-5
clone_size: -
v_call: TRBV27
cdr3_aa: CASSLGVAGVRETQYF
cdr3_nt: TGTGCCAGCAGTTTAGGGGTAGCGGGGGTCCGAGAGACCCAGTACTTC

d_call: -
j_call: TRBJ1-1
clone_size: few
v_call: TRBV7-2
cdr3_aa: CASSLAQGITEAFF
cdr3_nt: TGTGCCAGCAGCTTAGCCCAGGGGATTACTGAAGCTTTCTTT

d_call: TRBD1
j_call: TRBJ2-5
clone_size: -
v_call: TRBV6-6
cdr3_aa: CATKGQGAKETQYF
cdr3_nt: TGTGCCACCAAGGGACAGGGGGCCAAAGAGACCCAGTACTTC

d_call: -
j_call: TRBJ2-2
clone_size: -
v_call: TRBV5-1
cdr3_aa: CASSLGHGELFF
cdr3_nt: TGCGCCAGCAGCTTGGGACACGGGGAGCTGTTTTTT

d_call: -
j_call: TRBJ2-3
clone_size: -
v_call: TRBV25-1
cdr3_aa: CASSGIGTYPQDTQYF
cdr3_nt: TGTGCCAGCAGTGGGATAGGGACTTACCCCCAGGATACGCAGTATTTT

d_call: TRBD1
j_call: TRBJ2-2
clone_size: -
v_call: TRBV6-5
cdr3_aa: CASSPGQGAVGELFF
cdr3_nt: TGTGCCAGCAGTCCGGGACAGGGGGCGGTCGGGGAGCTGTTTTTT

d_call: TRBD1
j_call: TRBJ1-1
clone_size: -
v_call: TRBV15
cdr3_aa: CATSRDSGTGSTEAFF
cdr3_nt: TGTGCCACCAGCAGAGATTCCGGGACAGGGAGCACTGAAGCTTTCTTT

d_call: TRBD1
j_call: TRBJ2-2
clone_size: -
v_call: TRBV19
cdr3_aa: CASVDRGRGTGELFF
cdr3_nt: TGTGCCAGCGTGGACAGGGGGCGTGGTACCGGGGAGCTGTTTTTT

d_call: -
j_call: TRBJ2-2
clone_size: -
v_call: TRBV15
cdr3_aa: CATSRDPGTNTGELFF
cdr3_nt: TGTGCCACCAGCAGAGATCCGGGGACGAACACCGGGGAGCTGTTTTTT

d_call: -
j_call: TRBJ2-7
clone_size: -
v_call: TRBV5-1
cdr3_aa: CASSLTDYEQYF
cdr3_nt: TGCGCCAGCAGCTTGACAGACTACGAGCAGTACTTC

d_call: -
j_call: TRBJ2-5
clone_size: -
v_call: TRBV19
cdr3_aa: CASSWTTGKGETQYF
cdr3_nt: TGTGCCAGTAGTTGGACAACAGGGAAAGGAGAGACCCAGTACTTC

d_call: TRBD1
j_call: TRBJ2-7
clone_size: -
v_call: TRBV3-1/TRBV3-2
cdr3_aa: CASGDRGRTSYEQYF
cdr3_nt: TGTGCCAGCGGAGACAGGGGGCGGACTTCCTACGAGCAGTACTTC

d_call: -
j_call: TRBJ1-2
clone_size: -
v_call: TRBV7-9
cdr3_aa: CASSLKTTGGYTF
cdr3_nt: TGTGCCAGCAGCTTGAAGACAACGGGGGGCTACACCTTC

d_call: TRBD1
j_call: TRBJ2-2
clone_size: -
v_call: TRBV6-1
cdr3_aa: CASSSGQGETGELFF
cdr3_nt: TGTGCCAGCAGTTCCGGACAGGGAGAGACCGGGGAGCTGTTTTTT

d_call: -
j_call: TRBJ2-3
clone_size: once
v_call: TRBV7-3
cdr3_aa: CASSLLGPTDTQYF
cdr3_nt: TGTGCCAGCAGCCTACTAGGGCCCACAGATACGCAGTATTTT

d_call: TRBD1
j_call: TRBJ2-7
clone_size: few
v_call: TRBV6-5
cdr3_aa: CASRMARTGSYEQYF
cdr3_nt: TGTGCCAGCAGAATGGCCAGGACAGGATCCTACGAGCAGTACTTC

d_call: -
j_call: TRBJ2-5
clone_size: -
v_call: TRBV14
cdr3_aa: CASSQVIAGETQYF
cdr3_nt: TGTGCCAGCAGCCAAGTCATCGCGGGAGAGACCCAGTACTTC

d_call: -
j_call: TRBJ1-3
clone_size: -
v_call: TRBV28
cdr3_aa: CASTLSRFSGNTIYF
cdr3_nt: TGTGCCAGCACCCTATCTCGCTTCTCTGGAAACACCATATATTTT

d_call: -
j_call: TRBJ2-5
clone_size: -
v_call: TRBV6-6
cdr3_aa: CASGLGSLTLETQYF
cdr3_nt: TGTGCCAGCGGGCTTGGCAGTCTGACCTTAGAGACCCAGTACTTC

d_call: -
j_call: TRBJ1-1
clone_size: -
v_call: TRBV18
cdr3_aa: CASSPRRDTNTEAFF
cdr3_nt: TGTGCCAGCTCACCCCGCCGGGACACCAACACTGAAGCTTTCTTT